One T cell receptor (beta chain) is described in this entry. Read sequence stops 3 residues before the CDR3 end, and the germline J gene provides the missing end. Repertoires were generated with immunoSEQ multiplex PCR, while TCRdb's copy carries only in-frame clones and drops some. The sample totals about 27,000 clones. V dropped 3 bases and J dropped 5 bases, with 13 bases sitting between them. The length of the CDR3 is 13 residues. Per the germline V gene, CDR1 is GTSNPN and CDR2 is SVGIG (reference sequence). The record originates from a study of T cells in women clearing cervical HPV infection. This chain links TRBV30 with TRBJ1-1; TRBD1 is a possible D gene (5 bases). The sample was blood buffy coat. The receptor was isolated from a woman between 18 and 69 years old with a cervical HPV16 infection that either progressed to CIN3+ or cleared (not recorded which). The part of the CDR3 DNA that was read is TGTGCCTGGAGGCCAAGGGGTAGGACTGAA. Amino acids: CAWRPRGRTE. The whole CDR3 reads CAWRPRGRTEAFF.